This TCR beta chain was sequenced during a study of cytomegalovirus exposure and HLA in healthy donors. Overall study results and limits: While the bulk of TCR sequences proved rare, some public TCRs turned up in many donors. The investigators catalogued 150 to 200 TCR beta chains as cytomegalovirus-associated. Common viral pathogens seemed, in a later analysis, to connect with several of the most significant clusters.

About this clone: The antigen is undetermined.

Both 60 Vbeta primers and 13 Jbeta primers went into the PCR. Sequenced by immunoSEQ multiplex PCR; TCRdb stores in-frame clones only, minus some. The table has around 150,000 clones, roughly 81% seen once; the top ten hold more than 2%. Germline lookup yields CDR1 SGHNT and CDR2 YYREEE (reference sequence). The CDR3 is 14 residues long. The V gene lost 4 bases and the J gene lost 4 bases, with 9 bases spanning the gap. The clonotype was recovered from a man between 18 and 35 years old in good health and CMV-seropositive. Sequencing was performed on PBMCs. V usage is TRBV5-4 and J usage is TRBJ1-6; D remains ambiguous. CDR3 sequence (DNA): TGTGCCAGCAGCCCCGGAGGGTATAATTCACCCCTCCACTTT. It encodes CASSPGGYNSPLHF.